The rows below give T cell receptor beta chains drawn from one sample of a study of identical twins. TCRdb used MiXCR to reprocess the 5' RACE reads, holding one entry per CDR3 protein. The data hold approximately 680,000 distinct CDR3 sequences, with 7.1% observed a single time. This same sample was also taken into another study, of yellow fever vaccine responses in identical twins.

Sequencing was carried out using PBMCs. The receptors shown here come from a woman between 18 and 30 years old in good health. Each CDR3 is given with its conserved first and last residue. The order of the fields is clone size, V gene, J gene, CDR3 length, D gene, CDR3 protein, CDR3 DNA. D genes are given only for firm matches. Size is omitted from some rows. Given values are once, few, many or a class for expanded clones.

>many|TRBV27|TRBJ2-1|20|TRBD2
CASSLSVSGGPESSYNEQFF
TGTGCCAGCAGTTTATCGGTTAGCGGGGGGCCAGAGAGCTCCTACAATGAGCAGTTCTTC
>few|TRBV5-1|TRBJ2-7|16|TRBD1
CASSRRTGLVTYEQYF
TGCGCCAGCAGCCGAAGGACAGGGTTGGTGACTTACGAGCAGTACTTC
>.|TRBV6-5|TRBJ2-3|16|TRBD2
CASSYGSSGRTDTQYF
TGTGCCAGCAGTTACGGTAGTAGCGGGAGAACAGATACGCAGTATTTT
>.|TRBV6-1|TRBJ2-1|11|.
CASRRTWEQFF
TGTGCCAGCAGAAGAACTTGGGAGCAGTTCTTC
>many|TRBV5-1|TRBJ2-7|14|TRBD2
CASSLGTSGYEQYF
TGCGCCAGCAGCTTGGGGACTAGCGGATACGAGCAGTACTTC
>.|TRBV4-2|TRBJ1-6|15|.
CASSQDGQNNSPLHF
TGTGCCAGCAGCCAAGACGGGCAGAATAATTCACCCCTCCACTTT
>many|TRBV5-1|TRBJ2-7|16|TRBD2
CASSLFPAGDIYEQYF
TGCGCCAGCAGCTTGTTTCCAGCGGGGGACATCTACGAGCAGTACTTC
>many|TRBV5-1|TRBJ2-2|16|.
CASSLLPLLNTGELFF
TGCGCCAGCAGCTTGCTGCCACTCCTTAACACCGGGGAGCTGTTTTTT
>many|TRBV10-3|TRBJ2-4|18|.
CAISESSPRFPAKNIQYF
TGTGCCATCAGTGAGTCGAGCCCGAGGTTCCCAGCCAAAAACATTCAGTACTTC
>many|TRBV12-3/TRBV12-4|TRBJ2-1|14|.
CASSPLGPTNEQFF
TGTGCCAGCAGCCCCCTCGGGCCAACCAATGAGCAGTTCTTC
>.|TRBV12-3/TRBV12-4|TRBJ1-1|15|.
CASSPLEGSNTEAFF
TGTGCCAGCAGCCCATTAGAGGGGTCGAACACTGAAGCTTTCTTT